This is a list of T cell receptor beta chains from one sample in a study of T cell responses to AZD1222 COVID-19 vaccine. Produced via immunoSEQ multiplex PCR; TCRdb's table is partial and in-frame only. Of fewer than 100,000 clones detected, just over 90% appear once; the ten largest clones hold roughly 13%. Material: peripheral blood, obtained on day 0 of AZD1222 vaccination. These receptors came from an adult in good health. CDR3s include the opening cysteine and the closing phenylalanine or tryptophan. The D gene is left open where the match is weak. Clone size, where shown, is once, few, many, or a class for clones that have expanded.

>few|-|TRBV3-1/TRBV3-2|TRBJ2-5
TGTGCCAGCAGCCAGGGAATAGGGATCCAAGAGACCCAGTACTTC
CASSQGIGIQETQYF
>-|-|TRBV4-3|TRBJ2-1
TGCGCCAGCAGCCAAGAAAAGGGCTACGCTACTCATGAGCAGTTCTTC
CASSQEKGYATHEQFF
>-|-|TRBV19|TRBJ1-4
TGTGCCAGTAGTATGATCTTGGGGCTGGCTAATGAAAAACTGTTTTTT
CASSMILGLANEKLFF
>-|-|TRBV7-6|TRBJ1-2
TGTGCCAGCAGCCCCCAGGACGGGTACTATGGCTACACCTTC
CASSPQDGYYGYTF
>-|TRBD1|TRBV11-2|TRBJ2-7
TGTGCCAGCAGCTCAACCGACAGGGGAGGAGAGCAGTACTTC
CASSSTDRGGEQYF
>once|-|TRBV6-2/TRBV6-3|TRBJ1-5
TGTGCCAGCAGTTACCGATTAACGGGGGCCGTCAGTCAGCCCCAGCATTTT
CASSYRLTGAVSQPQHF
>few|-|TRBV27|TRBJ1-1
TGTGCCAGCAGTTTATTGAGGGACACTGAAGCTTTCTTT
CASSLLRDTEAFF
>once|TRBD1|TRBV4-1|TRBJ2-7
TGCGCCAGCTCCGCTGACAGGGACGAGCAGTACTTC
CASSADRDEQYF
>-|TRBD2|TRBV4-2|TRBJ2-2
TGTGCCAGCAGCCAGGGCAGCGGGAGTAATACCGGGGAGCTGTTTTTT
CASSQGSGSNTGELFF
>-|-|TRBV6-6|TRBJ1-2
TGTGCCAGCAGTTACTCAGCGGCAAGTGGCTACACCTTC
CASSYSAASGYTF
>-|-|TRBV3-1/TRBV3-2|TRBJ2-2
TGTGCCAGCAGCCAACGATCTGGGGAGCTGTTTTTT
CASSQRSGELFF
>-|-|TRBV12-5|TRBJ1-6
TGTGCTAGTGCCAACGCTGGAGAGCCACTCCACTTT
CASANAGEPLHF
>-|-|TRBV5-1|TRBJ2-2
TGCGCCAGCAGCTGGCAGACACTTTCCACCGGGGAGCTGTTTTTT
CASSWQTLSTGELFF
>-|-|TRBV2|TRBJ1-4
TGTGCCAGCAGTGATTTAGGGGCAACTAATGAAAAACTGTTTTTT
CASSDLGATNEKLFF
>-|-|TRBV6-5|TRBJ2-3
TGTGCCAGCAGTTTGACAGCATTCACAGATACGCAGTATTTT
CASSLTAFTDTQYF
>-|-|TRBV30|TRBJ1-3
TGTGCCTGGAGTGTCGGATACTACGGAAACACCATATATTTT
CAWSVGYYGNTIYF
>-|-|TRBV3-1/TRBV3-2|TRBJ2-4
TGTGCCAGCAGCCCCCGGAGTCAGGCCAAAAACATTCAGTACTTC
CASSPRSQAKNIQYF
>-|TRBD2|TRBV9|TRBJ2-3
TGTGCCAGCAGCGCCCTCAATAGCGGGAGAAAGGGAAGTACAGATACGCAGTATTTT
CASSALNSGRKGSTDTQYF
>-|-|TRBV28|TRBJ1-2
TGTGCCAGCAGAAGTGGCGGTAACTATGGCTACACCTTC
CASRSGGNYGYTF
>once|-|TRBV10-3|TRBJ2-7
TGTGCCATCACCGAGGGGGGGGGACCCTACGAGCAGTACTTC
CAITEGGGPYEQYF
>-|TRBD1|TRBV6-9|TRBJ2-1
TGTGCCAGCAAAAAAAATATCGGACAGGGGAATGAGCAGTTCTTC
CASKKNIGQGNEQFF
>-|-|TRBV11-2|TRBJ2-1
TGTGCCAGCAGCTTAGATCTACAGGTTCGGGAGCAGTTCTTC
CASSLDLQVREQFF
>once|-|TRBV5-6|TRBJ2-7
TGTGCCAGCAGCCTGACAGCAGCCTACGAGCAGTACTTC
CASSLTAAYEQYF
>-|-|TRBV18|TRBJ1-3
TGTGCCAGCTCACCGGCGGGCTCTGGAAACACCATATATTTT
CASSPAGSGNTIYF